These 15 T cell receptor beta chains originate from one sample sequenced in a study of monozygotic twins with inflammatory bowel disease. Following a re-call of the 5' RACE reads, TCRdb has one entry per CDR3 protein and lacks DNA. The sample includes 200,000 to 250,000 distinct CDR3 sequences. The sequenced sample consisted of blood. Receptor source: a human donor with ulcerative colitis or Crohn's disease, or a healthy co-twin of an affected twin (not recorded which).

The gene calls are TRBV7-3 and TRBJ2-7; there is no DNA to check the TCRdb D call of TRBD2. Germline V gene data show CDR1 as SGHTA and CDR2 as FQGTGA. There are 13 residues in the CDR3. This CDR3 is CASSAERGDEQYF.

V and J are TRBV7-2 and TRBJ2-1; TCRdb's D gene call, TRBD2, goes unchecked for lack of DNA. The CDR3 covers 16 residues. Germline CDR1 reads SGHTA; CDR2 reads FQGNSA. The CDR3 here is CASSLTGLAGKGEQFF.

This chain connects TRBV5-1 to TRBJ2-7; TCRdb names TRBD2, which stays unverified in the absence of DNA. Germline V gives CDR1 SGHRS, CDR2 YFSETQ. This CDR3 is built from 14 residues. CDR3 in amino acids: CASREAPSSYEQYF.

This chain uses TRBV18 with TRBJ2-3; TCRdb's D call of TRBD2 is untestable without DNA. CDR3 size: 17 residues. CDR1 and CDR2 (germline): KGHSH, LQKENI. CDR3 region: CASSPSGTSGTTDTQYF.

The genes are TRBV6-1 and TRBJ1-5; the TRBD1 assignment by TCRdb is unverifiable without DNA. Germline CDR1 reads MNHNS; CDR2 reads SASEGT. This CDR3 region has 16 residues. CDR3 residues: CASIGSTLGSGQPQHF.

The chain is built from TRBV6-6 and TRBJ2-1; the TCRdb D gene call, TRBD1, has no DNA to confirm it. This CDR3 region has 12 residues. Germline values: CDR1 MNHNY, CDR2 SVGAGI (reference sequence). CDR3 sequence: CASSDRGNEQFF.

The chain combines TRBV6-5 with TRBJ2-3; with no DNA, the TCRdb D assignment of TRBD1 cannot be verified. Germline CDR1 MNHEY, CDR2 SVGAGI. The CDR3 sequence is 16 residues long. This chain's CDR3 is CASSYLPDSNTDTQYF.

The chain joins TRBV30 to TRBJ2-4; TCRdb reports TRBD2, a call that lacks DNA to check it against. The CDR3 is 18 residues long. CDR1 is GTSNPN and CDR2 is SVGIG in the germline V gene (reference sequence). The CDR3 sequence is CAWTQGLAGEGAKNIQYF.

This chain joins TRBV7-8 and TRBJ1-4. CDR3 length: 14 amino acids. CDR1 and CDR2 from the germline V gene are SGHVS and FQNEAQ. The CDR3 loop is CASSLTRTNEKLFF.

The V gene is TRBV29-1, the J gene TRBJ1-1; TCRdb's D gene call, TRBD1, goes unchecked for lack of DNA. There are 11 residues in the CDR3. Per the germline V gene, CDR1 is SQVTM and CDR2 is ANQGSEA. The CDR3 spells CSVRDTKRAFF.

This chain joins TRBV28 and TRBJ2-7; without DNA, the TCRdb call of TRBD1 cannot be checked. CDR1 is MDHEN, CDR2 SYDVKM, per germline. CDR3 length: 14 residues. CDR3 in amino acids: CASSFGALGYEQYF. The whole variable domain, remainder taken from reference TRBV28 and TRBJ2-7, is DVKVTQSSRYLVKRTGEKVFLECVQDMDHENMFWYRQDPGLGLRLIYFSYDVKMKEKGDIPEGYSVSREKKERFSLILESASTNQTSMYLCASSFGALGYEQYFGPGTRLTVT.

V and J are TRBV6-5 and TRBJ1-2. Germline CDR1 reads MNHEY; CDR2 reads SVGAGI. This CDR3 region has 13 residues. The CDR3 loop is CASSYLQDYGYTF.

CDR3 amino acids: CASSPGLAGVTGELFF. The gene calls are TRBV18 and TRBJ2-2; TCRdb selects TRBD2, and the lack of DNA leaves this call unchecked. Looked up from germline, CDR1 is KGHSH and CDR2 is LQKENI. The CDR3 runs to 16 residues.

The rearrangement uses TRBV4-2 and TRBJ2-2; TCRdb picks TRBD1, but there is no DNA to check that call. The germline V gene has CDR1 LGHNA and CDR2 YNFKEQ. This CDR3 contains 16 residues. CDR3 amino acids: CASSQDKGPLTGELFF.

The chain is built from TRBV14 and TRBJ2-5; without DNA, the TCRdb call of TRBD2 cannot be checked. Germline CDR1 reads SGHDN; CDR2 reads FVKESK. This CDR3 region has 15 residues. The CDR3 here is CASSQGLAGGKTQYF. Filled out from reference TRBV14 and TRBJ2-5, the complete variable domain reads EAGVTQFPSHSVIEKGQTVTLRCDPISGHDNLYWYRRVMGKEIKFLLHFVKESKQDESGMPNNRFLAERTGGTYSTLKVQPAELEDSGVYFCASSQGLAGGKTQYFGPGTRLLVL.